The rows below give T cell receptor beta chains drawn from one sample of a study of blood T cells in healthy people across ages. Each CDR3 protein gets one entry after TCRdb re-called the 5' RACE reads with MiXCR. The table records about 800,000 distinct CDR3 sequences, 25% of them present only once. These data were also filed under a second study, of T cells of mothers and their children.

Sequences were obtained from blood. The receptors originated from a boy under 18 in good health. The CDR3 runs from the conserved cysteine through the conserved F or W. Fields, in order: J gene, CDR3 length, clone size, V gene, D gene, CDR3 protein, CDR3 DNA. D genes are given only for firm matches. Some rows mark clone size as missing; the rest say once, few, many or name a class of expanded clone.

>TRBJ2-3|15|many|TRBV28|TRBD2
CASSLGLAGPDTQYF
TGTGCCAGCAGTTTAGGGCTAGCGGGACCAGATACGCAGTATTTT
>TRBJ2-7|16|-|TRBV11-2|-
CASSSPLVPGAYEQYF
TGTGCCAGCAGCTCTCCCTTGGTCCCGGGGGCCTACGAGCAGTACTTC
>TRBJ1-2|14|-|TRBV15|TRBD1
CATSRQGANYGYTF
TGTGCCACCAGCAGACAGGGGGCGAACTATGGCTACACCTTC
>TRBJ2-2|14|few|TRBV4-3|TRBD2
CASTTGLATGELFF
TGCGCCAGCACAACGGGACTAGCGACCGGGGAGCTGTTTTTT
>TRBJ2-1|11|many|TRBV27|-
CASSFYNEQFF
TGTGCCAGCAGTTTCTACAATGAGCAGTTCTTC
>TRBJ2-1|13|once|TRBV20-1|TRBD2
CSASGRKAGEQFF
TGCAGTGCTAGCGGCCGAAAAGCGGGAGAGCAGTTCTTC
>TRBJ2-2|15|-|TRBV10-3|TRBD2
CAISETSGNTGELFF
TGTGCCATCAGTGAGACTAGCGGGAACACCGGGGAGCTGTTTTTT
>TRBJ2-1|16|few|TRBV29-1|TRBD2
CSVSWTSRSSYNEQFF
TGCAGCGTTTCCTGGACTAGTAGGAGCTCCTACAATGAGCAGTTCTTC
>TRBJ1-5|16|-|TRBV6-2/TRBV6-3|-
CACSPGQSYSNQPQHF
TGTGCCTGCAGCCCCGGACAGAGCTATAGCAATCAGCCCCAGCATTTT
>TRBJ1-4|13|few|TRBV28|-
CASSLFSGEKLFF
TGTGCCAGCAGTTTGTTTTCTGGGGAAAAACTGTTTTTT
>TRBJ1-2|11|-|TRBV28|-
CASASNYGYTF
TGTGCCAGCGCCTCTAACTATGGCTACACCTTC
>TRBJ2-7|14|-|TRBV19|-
CASSMASLPYEQYF
TGTGCCAGTAGTATGGCTAGCCTACCCTACGAGCAGTACTTC
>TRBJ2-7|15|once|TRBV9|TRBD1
CASTQGAGGVYEQYF
TGTGCCAGCACCCAGGGGGCAGGGGGCGTCTACGAGCAGTACTTC